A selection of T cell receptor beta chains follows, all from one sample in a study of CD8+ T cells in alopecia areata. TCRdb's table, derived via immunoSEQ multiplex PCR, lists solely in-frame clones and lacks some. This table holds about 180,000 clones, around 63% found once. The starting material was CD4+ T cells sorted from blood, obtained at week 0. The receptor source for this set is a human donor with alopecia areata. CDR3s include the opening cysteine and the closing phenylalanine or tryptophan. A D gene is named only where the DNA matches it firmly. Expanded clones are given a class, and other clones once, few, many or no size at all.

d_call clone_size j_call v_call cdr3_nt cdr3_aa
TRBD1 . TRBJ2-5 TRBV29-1 TGCAGCGTTACGACAGGGGGAGAGACCCAGTACTTC CSVTTGGETQYF
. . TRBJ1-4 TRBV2 TGTGCCAGCAGTCGACCCGAGAACGAAAAACTGTTTTTT CASSRPENEKLFF
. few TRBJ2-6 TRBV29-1 TGCAGCGTTGACAACCACAGGGCTGGCGGGGCCAACGTCCTGACTTTC CSVDNHRAGGANVLTF
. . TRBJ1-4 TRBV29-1 TGCAGCGTTGAGGACAATGAAAAACTGTTTTTT CSVEDNEKLFF
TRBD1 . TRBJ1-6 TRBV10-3 TGTGCCATCGGGACAGGGAATTCACCCCTCCACTTT CAIGTGNSPLHF
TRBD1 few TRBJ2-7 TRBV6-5 TGTGCCAGCAGCGACTCAGGGGGCGCTTCCTACGAGCAGTACTTC CASSDSGGASYEQYF
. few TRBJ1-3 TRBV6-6 TGTGCCAGCAGTTCCTCCTGGTCTGGAAACACCATATATTTT CASSSSWSGNTIYF
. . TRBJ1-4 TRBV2 TGTGCCAGCAGCGATTGGGAGGGGCGGAAACTGTTTTTT CASSDWEGRKLFF
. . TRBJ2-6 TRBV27 TGTGCCAGCAGTCTTGCCTTCCTTAGCTCTGGGGCCAACGTCCTGACTTTC CASSLAFLSSGANVLTF
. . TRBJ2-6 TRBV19 TGTGCCAGTAGTTCCTCCGGAGGGACCGGGGCCAACGTCCTGACTTTC CASSSSGGTGANVLTF
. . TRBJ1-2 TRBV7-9 TGTGCCAGCAGCTTAGGGCGGGCAAACTATGGCGGCTACACCTTC CASSLGRANYGGYTF
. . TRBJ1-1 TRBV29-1 TGCAGCGTCGGCGGATTTAACACTGAAGCTTTCTTT CSVGGFNTEAFF
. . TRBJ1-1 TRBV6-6 TGTGCCAGCAGTGACTCCTCAAGGGCCTCTGAAGCTTTCTTT CASSDSSRASEAFF
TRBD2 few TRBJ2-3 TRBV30 TGTGCCTTCAAGAGGCGACTAGCGGGGGGCACAGATACGCAGTATTTT CAFKRRLAGGTDTQYF
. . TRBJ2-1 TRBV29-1 TGCAGCGTTGGCCGGGGGACACCCGACAATGAGCAGTTCTTC CSVGRGTPDNEQFF
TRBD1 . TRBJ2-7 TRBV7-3 TGTGCCAGCAGCAGTGACAGGGGAGGCGAGCAGTACTTC CASSSDRGGEQYF
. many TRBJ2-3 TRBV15 TGTGCCACCAGCAAACTCAGACGTGGCACAGATACGCAGTATTTT CATSKLRRGTDTQYF
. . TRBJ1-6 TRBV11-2 TGTGCCAGCAGCTTGAGAGGGGCTAATTCACCCCTCCACTTT CASSLRGANSPLHF
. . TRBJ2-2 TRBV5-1 TGCGCCAGCTCGGGGGTCGCGAACACCGGGGAGCTGTTTTTT CASSGVANTGELFF
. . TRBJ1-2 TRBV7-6 TGTGCCAGCAGCTTAGCTCATCCCGGGGAGGGCTACACCTTC CASSLAHPGEGYTF
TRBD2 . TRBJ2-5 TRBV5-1 TGCGCCAGCAGCCCGGGACTAGCGGGGGAGACCCAGTACTTC CASSPGLAGETQYF
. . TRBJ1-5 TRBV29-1 TGCAGCGTGACCATAGGGGGGTACAATCAGCCCCAGCATTTT CSVTIGGYNQPQHF
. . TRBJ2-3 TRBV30 TGTGCCTGGAGTGTGGGAGATACGCAGTATTTT CAWSVGDTQYF
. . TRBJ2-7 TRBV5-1 TGCGCCAGCAGCAAAGCGTGGGGGGAGCCCCTCTACGAGCAGTACTTC CASSKAWGEPLYEQYF
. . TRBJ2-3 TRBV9 TGTGCCAGCAGCGTAGATCCGGGAACAGATACGCAGTATTTT CASSVDPGTDTQYF
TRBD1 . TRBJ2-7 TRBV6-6 TGTGCCAGCAGTCGGACAGGGGGCTCCTACGAGCAGTACTTC CASSRTGGSYEQYF